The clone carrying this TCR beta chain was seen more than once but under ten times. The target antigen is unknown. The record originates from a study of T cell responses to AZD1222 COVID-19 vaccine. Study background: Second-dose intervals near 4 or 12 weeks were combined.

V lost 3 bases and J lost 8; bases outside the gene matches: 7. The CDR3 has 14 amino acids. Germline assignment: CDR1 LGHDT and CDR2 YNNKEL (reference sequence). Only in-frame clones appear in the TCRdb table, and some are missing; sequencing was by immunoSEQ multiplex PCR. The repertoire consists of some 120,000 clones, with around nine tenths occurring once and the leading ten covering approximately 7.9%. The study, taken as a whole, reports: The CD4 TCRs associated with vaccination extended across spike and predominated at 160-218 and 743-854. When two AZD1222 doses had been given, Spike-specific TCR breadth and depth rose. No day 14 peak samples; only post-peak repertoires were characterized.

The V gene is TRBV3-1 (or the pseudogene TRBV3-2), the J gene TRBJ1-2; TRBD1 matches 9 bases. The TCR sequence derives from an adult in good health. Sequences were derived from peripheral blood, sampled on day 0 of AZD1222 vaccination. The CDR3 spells CASSQGQGTGGYTF. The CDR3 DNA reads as TGTGCCAGCAGCCAGGGACAGGGTACGGGGGGCTACACCTTC.